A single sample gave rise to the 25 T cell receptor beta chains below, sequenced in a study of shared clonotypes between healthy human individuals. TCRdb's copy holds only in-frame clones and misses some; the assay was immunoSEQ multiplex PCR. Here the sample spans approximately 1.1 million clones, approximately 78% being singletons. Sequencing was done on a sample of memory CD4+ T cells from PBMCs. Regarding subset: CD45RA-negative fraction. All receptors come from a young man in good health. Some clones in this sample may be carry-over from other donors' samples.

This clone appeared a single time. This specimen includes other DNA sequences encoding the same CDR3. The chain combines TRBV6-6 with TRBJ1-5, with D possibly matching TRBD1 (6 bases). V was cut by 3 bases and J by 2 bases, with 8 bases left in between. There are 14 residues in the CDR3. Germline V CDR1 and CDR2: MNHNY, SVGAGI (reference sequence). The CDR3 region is CASSYSGGNQPQHF. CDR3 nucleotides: TGTGCCAGCAGTTATTCAGGGGGCAATCAGCCCCAGCATTTT.

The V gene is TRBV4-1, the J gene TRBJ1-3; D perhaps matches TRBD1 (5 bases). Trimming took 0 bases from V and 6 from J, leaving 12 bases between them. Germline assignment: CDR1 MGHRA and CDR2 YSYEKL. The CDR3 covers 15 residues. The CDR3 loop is CASSQDPQGQNTIYF. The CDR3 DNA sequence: TGCGCCAGCAGCCAAGATCCCCAGGGCCAAAACACCATATATTTT.

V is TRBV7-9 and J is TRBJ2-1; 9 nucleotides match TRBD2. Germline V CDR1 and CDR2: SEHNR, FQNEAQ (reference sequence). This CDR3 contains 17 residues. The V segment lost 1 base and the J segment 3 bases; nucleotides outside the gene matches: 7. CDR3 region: CASSLVGSGSSYNEQFF. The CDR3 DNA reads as TGTGCCAGCAGCTTAGTCGGTAGCGGGAGTAGCTACAATGAGCAGTTCTTC.

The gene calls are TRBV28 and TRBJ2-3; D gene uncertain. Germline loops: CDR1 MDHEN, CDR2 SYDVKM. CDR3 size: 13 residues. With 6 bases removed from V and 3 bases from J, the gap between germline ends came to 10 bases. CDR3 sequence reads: CASRGDLTDTQYF. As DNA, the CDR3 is TGTGCCAGCAGAGGAGACTTGACAGATACGCAGTATTTT.

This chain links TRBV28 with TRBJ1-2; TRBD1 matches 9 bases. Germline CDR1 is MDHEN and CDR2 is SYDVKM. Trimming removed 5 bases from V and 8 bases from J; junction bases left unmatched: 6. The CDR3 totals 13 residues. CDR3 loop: CASSAADRGGYTF. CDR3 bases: TGTGCCAGCAGTGCCGCGGACAGGGGAGGCTACACCTTC.

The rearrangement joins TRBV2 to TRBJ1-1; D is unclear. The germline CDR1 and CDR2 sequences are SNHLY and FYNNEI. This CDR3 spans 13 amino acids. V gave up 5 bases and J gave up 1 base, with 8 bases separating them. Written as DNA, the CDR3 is TGTGCCAGCAGTTACACGGAGAACACTGAAGCTTTCTTT. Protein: CASSYTENTEAFF.

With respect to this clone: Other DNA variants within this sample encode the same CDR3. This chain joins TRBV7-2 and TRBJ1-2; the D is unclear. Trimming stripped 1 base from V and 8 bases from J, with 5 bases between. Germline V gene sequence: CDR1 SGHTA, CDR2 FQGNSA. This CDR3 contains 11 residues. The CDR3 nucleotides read TGTGCCAGCAGCTTAGTGTCCGGCTACACCTTC. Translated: CASSLVSGYTF. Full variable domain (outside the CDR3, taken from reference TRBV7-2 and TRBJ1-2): GAGVSQSPSNKVTEKGKDVELRCDPISGHTALYWYRQSLGQGLEFLIYFQGNSAPDKSGLPSDRFSAERTGGSVSTLTIQRTQQEDSAVYLCASSLVSGYTFGSGTRLTVV.

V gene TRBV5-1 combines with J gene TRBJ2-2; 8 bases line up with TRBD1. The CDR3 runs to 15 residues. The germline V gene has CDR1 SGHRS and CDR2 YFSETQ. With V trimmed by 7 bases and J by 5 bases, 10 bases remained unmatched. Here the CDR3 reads CASHEQGAQTGELFF. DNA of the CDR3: TGCGCCAGCCACGAGCAGGGGGCGCAAACCGGGGAGCTGTTTTTT.

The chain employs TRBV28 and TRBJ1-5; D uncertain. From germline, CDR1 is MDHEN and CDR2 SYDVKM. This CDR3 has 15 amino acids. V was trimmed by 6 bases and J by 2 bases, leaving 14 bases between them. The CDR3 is CASRPLVRGNQPQHF. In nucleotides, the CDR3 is TGTGCCAGCAGACCCTTGGTTCGGGGCAATCAGCCCCAGCATTTT.

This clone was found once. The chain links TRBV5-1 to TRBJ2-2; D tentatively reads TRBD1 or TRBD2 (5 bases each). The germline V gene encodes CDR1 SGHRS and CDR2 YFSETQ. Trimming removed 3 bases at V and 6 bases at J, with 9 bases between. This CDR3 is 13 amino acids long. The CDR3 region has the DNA TGCGCCAGCAGCTGGGACCCATCCGGGGAGCTGTTTTTT. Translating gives CASSWDPSGELFF.

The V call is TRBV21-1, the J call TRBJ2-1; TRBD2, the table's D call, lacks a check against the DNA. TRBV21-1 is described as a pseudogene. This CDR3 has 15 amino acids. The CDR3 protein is CASSIRAGEGHEQFF. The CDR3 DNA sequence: TGTGCCAGCAGCATTAGAGCGGGAGAGGGCCATGAGCAGTTCTTC.

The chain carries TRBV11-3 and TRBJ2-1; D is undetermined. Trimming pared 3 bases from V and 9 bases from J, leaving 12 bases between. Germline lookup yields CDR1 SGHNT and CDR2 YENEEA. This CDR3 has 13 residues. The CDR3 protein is CASSFGPDSEQFF. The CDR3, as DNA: TGTGCCAGCAGCTTCGGTCCAGATAGTGAGCAGTTCTTC.

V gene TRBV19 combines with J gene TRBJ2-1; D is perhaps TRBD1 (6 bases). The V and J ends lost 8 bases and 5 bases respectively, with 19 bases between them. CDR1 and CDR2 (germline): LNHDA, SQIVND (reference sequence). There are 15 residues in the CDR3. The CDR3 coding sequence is TGTGCCAGTCGAACCTTAGGACAGAGACACAATGAGCAGTTCTTC. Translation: CASRTLGQRHNEQFF.

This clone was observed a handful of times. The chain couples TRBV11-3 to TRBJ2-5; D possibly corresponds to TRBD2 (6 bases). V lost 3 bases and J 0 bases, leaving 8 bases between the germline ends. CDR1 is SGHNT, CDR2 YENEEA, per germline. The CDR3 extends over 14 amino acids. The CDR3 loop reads CASSLGGDQETQYF. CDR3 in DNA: TGTGCCAGCAGCTTGGGCGGGGACCAAGAGACCCAGTACTTC.

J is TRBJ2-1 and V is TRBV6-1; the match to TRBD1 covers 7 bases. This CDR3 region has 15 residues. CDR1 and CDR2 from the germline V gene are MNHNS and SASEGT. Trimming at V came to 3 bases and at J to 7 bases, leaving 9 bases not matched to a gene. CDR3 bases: TGTGCCAGCAGTGAGGGGACAGTAATCGCGAATGAGCAGTTCTTC. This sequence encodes CASSEGTVIANEQFF.

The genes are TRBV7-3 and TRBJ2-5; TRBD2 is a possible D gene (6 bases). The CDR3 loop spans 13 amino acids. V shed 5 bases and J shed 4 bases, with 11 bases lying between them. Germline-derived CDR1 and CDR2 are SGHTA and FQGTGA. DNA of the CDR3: TGTGCCAGCAGCGTTAGCGGATTAGAGACCCAGTACTTC. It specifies CASSVSGLETQYF.

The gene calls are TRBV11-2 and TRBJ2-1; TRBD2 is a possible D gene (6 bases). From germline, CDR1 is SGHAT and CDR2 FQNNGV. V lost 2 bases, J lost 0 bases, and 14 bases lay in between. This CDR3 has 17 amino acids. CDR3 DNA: TGTGCCAGCAGCTTATTGAGCACGGAGGGCTCCTACAATGAGCAGTTCTTC. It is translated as CASSLLSTEGSYNEQFF.

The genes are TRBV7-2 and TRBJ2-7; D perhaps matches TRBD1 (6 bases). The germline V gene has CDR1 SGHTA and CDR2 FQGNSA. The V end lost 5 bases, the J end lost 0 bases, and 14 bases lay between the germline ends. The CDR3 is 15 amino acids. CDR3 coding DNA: TGTGCCAGCAGCCCGCAAGGGGGTCCCTCCTACGAGCAGTACTTC. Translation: CASSPQGGPSYEQYF. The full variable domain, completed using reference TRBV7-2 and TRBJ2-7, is GAGVSQSPSNKVTEKGKDVELRCDPISGHTALYWYRQSLGQGLEFLIYFQGNSAPDKSGLPSDRFSAERTGGSVSTLTIQRTQQEDSAVYLCASSPQGGPSYEQYFGPGTRLTVT.

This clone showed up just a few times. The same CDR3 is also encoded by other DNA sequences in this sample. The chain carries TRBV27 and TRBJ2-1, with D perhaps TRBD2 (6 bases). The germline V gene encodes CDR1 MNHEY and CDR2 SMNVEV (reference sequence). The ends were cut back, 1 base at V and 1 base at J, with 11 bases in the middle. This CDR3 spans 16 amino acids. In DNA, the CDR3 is TGTGCCAGCAGTTTATATCCTAGCGCGTCCTACAATGAGCAGTTCTTC. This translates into CASSLYPSASYNEQFF.

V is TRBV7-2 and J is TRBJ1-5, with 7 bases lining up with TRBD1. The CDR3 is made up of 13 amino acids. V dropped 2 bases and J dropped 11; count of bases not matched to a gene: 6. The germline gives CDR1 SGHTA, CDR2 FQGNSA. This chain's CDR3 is CASSLSTGKAQHF. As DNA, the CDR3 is TGTGCCAGCAGCTTATCGACAGGGAAGGCCCAGCATTTT.

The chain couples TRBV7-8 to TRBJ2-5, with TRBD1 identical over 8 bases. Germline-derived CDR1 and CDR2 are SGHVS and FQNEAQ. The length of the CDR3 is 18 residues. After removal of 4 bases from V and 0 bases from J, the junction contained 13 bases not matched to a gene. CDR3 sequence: CASSSAFGQGFYQETQYF. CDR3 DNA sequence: TGTGCCAGCAGCTCCGCTTTTGGACAGGGATTCTACCAAGAGACCCAGTACTTC. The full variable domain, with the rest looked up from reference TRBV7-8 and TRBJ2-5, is GAGVSQSPRYKVAKRGQDVALRCDPISGHVSLFWYQQALGQGPEFLTYFQNEAQLDKSGLPSDRFFAERPEGSVSTLKIQRTQQEDSAVYLCASSSAFGQGFYQETQYFGPGTRLLVL.

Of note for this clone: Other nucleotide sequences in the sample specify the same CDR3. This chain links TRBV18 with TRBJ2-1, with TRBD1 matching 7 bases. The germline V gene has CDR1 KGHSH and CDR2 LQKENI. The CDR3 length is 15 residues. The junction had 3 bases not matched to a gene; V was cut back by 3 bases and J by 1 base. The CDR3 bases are TGTGCCAGCTCACCGACAGGGAGTTCCTACAATGAGCAGTTCTTC. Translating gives CASSPTGSSYNEQFF.

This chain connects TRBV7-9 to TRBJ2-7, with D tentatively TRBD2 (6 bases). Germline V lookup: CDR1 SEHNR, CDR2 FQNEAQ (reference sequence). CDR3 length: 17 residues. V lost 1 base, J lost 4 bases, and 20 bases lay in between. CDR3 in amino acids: CASSLGGVGPSAYEQYF. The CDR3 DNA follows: TGTGCCAGCAGCTTAGGAGGCGTTGGGCCTAGCGCGTACGAGCAGTACTTC. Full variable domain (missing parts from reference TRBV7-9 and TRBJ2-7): DTGVSQNPRHKITKRGQNVTFRCDPISEHNRLYWYRQTLGQGPEFLTYFQNEAQLEKSRLLSDRFSAERPKGSFSTLEIQRTEQGDSAMYLCASSLGGVGPSAYEQYFGPGTRLTVT.

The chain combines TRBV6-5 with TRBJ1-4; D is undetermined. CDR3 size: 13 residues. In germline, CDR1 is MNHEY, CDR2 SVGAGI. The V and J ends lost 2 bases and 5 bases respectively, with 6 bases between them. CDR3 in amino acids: CASSYSRNEKLFF. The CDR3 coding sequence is TGTGCCAGCAGTTACAGCAGAAATGAAAAACTGTTTTTT.

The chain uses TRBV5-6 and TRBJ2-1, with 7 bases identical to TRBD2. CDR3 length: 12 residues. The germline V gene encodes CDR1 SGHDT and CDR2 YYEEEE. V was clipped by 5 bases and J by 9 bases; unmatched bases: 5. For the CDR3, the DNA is TGTGCCAGCAGAAATACTAGCGTTGAGCAGTTCTTC. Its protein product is CASRNTSVEQFF.